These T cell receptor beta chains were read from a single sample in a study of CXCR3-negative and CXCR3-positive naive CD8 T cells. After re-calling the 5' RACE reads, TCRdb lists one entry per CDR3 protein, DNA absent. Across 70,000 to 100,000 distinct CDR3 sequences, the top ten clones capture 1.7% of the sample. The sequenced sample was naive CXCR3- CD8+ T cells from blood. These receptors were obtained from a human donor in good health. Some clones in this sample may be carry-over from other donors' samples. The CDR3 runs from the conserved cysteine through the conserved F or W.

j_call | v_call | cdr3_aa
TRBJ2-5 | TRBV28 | CASSLTGNPVETQYF
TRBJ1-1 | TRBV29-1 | CSVGPGGTNTEAFF
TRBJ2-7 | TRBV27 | CASSFGGQVYEQYF
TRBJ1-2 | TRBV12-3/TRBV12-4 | CASSSFPGQTIRGYTF
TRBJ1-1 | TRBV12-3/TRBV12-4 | CASSLPQIQGAMTEAFF
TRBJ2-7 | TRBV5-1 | CASSLAPGITDEQYF
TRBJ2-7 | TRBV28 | CASSLYGGTGVYEQYF
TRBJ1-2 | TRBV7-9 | CASSVDKHGYTF
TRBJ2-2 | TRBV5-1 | CASSAVVGELFF
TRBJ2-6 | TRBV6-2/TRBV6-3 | CASSYGSPGANVLTF
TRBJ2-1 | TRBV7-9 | CASSLRGDPSYNEQFF
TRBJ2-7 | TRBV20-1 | CSARFPSGDHYEQYF
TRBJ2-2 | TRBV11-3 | CASSLLAGGPWELFF
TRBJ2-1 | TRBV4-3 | CASSQDLAGGYNEQFF
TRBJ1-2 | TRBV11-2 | CASSRNGQGEDGYTF
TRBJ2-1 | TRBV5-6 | CASSSTGETYNEQFF
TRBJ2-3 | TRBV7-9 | CASSPRQGAETDTQYF
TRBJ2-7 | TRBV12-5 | CASGYGAGAYEQYF
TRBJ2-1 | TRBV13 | CATYPEGGGHNEQFF
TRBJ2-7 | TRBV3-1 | CASSPHRGRLEQYF
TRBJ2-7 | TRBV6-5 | CASSYGIGLYEQYF
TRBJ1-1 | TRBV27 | CASSLWAGAEAFF
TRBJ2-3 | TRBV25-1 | CASSESISEPDTQYF
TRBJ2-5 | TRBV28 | CASSPAPGGETQYF
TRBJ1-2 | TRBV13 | CASSSPPSGYTF
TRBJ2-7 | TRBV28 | CASSFYKLALEQYF
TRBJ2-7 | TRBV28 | CASRGRDDSYEQYF
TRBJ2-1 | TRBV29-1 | CSVAGTSSYNEQFF
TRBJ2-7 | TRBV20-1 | CSALAGELYEQYF
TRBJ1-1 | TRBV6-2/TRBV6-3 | CASTGRGNTEAFF
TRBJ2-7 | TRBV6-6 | CASSYGWGPTGYEQYF
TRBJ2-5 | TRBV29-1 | CSVEAGETQYF
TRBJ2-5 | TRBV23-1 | CASSQSPGRDQETQYF
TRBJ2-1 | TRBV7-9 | CASSSYGNEQFF
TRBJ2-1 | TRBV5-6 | CASSQEGSGGDRSSYNEQFF
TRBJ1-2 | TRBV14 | CASSQVRGNYGYTF
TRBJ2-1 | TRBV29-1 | CSATRGAQGYNEQFF
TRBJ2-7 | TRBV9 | CASSEFGGSTYEQYF
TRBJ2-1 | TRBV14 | CASSTGLAVSSYNEQFF
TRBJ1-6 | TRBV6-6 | CASSPTDQRGYNSPLHF
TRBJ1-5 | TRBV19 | CASMYGSSNQPQHF
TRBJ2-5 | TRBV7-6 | CASSSLQETQYF
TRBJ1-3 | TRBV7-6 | CASSPFSSGNTIYF
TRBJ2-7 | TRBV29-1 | CRAEDLTYEQYF
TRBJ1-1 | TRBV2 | CASSVVITKGAFF
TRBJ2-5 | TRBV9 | CASRVFSRGETQYF
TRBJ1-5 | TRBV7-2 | CASSLGQGFNQPQHF
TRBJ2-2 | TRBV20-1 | CSARDRSRGYGELFF
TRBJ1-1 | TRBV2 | CASSEMNTEAFF
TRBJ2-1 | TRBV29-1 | CSVEALAYNEQFF
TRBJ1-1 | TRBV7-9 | CASSLVAGGSAFF
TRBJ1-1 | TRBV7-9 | CASSLDLQGAAFF